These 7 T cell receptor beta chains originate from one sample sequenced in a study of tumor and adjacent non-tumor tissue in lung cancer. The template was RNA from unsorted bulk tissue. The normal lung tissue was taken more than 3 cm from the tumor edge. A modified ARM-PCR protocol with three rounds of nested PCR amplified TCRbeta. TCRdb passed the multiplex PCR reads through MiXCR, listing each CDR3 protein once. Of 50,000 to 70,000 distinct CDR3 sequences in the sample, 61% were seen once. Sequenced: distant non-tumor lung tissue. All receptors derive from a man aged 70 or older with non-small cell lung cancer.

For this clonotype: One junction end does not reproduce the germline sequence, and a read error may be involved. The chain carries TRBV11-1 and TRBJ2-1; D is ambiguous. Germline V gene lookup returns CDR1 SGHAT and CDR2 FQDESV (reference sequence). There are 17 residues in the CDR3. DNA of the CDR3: TGTGCCAGCAACTTATCTAGTACGAGGAGTTCCTACAATGAGCAGTTCTTC. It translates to CASNLSSTRSSYNEQFF. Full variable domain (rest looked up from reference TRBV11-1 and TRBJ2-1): EAEVAQSPRYKITEKSQAVAFWCDPISGHATLYWYRQILGQGPELLVQFQDESVVDDSQLPKDRFSAERLKGVDSTLKIQPAELGDSAMYLCASNLSSTRSSYNEQFFGPGTRLTVL.

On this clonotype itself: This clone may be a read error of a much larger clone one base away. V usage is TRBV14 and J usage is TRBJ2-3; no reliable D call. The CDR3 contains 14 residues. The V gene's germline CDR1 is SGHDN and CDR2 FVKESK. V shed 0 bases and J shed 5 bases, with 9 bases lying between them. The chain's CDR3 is CASSQDLVIDTQYF. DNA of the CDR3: TGTGCCAGCAGCCAAGACCTAGTCATAGATACGCAGTATTTT.

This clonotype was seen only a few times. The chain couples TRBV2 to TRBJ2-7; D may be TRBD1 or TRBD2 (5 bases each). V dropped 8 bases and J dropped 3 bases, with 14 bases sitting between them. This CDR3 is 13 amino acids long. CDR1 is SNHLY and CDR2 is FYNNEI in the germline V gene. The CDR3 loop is CASFRDAYYEQYF. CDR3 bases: TGTGCCAGCTTCCGGGACGCCTACTACGAGCAGTACTTC.

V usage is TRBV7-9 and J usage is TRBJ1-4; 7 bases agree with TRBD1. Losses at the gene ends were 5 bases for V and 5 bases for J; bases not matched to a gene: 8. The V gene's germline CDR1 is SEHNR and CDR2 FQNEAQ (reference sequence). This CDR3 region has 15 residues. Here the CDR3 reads CASSPQQGTNEKLFF. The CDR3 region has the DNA TGTGCCAGCAGCCCACAACAGGGGACGAATGAAAAACTGTTTTTT.

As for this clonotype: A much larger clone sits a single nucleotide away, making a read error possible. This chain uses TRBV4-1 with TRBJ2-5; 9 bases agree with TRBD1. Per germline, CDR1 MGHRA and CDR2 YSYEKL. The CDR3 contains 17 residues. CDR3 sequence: CASSQTGGYGYSETRYF. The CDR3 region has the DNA TGCGCCAGCAGCCAAACAGGGGGCTACGGATATTCGGAGACCCGGTACTTC.

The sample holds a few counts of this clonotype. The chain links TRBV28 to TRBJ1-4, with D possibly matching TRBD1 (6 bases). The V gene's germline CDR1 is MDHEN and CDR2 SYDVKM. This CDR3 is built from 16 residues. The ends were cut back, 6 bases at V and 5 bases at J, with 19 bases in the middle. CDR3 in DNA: TGTGCCAGCAGCCCAGGACAGATCTTGATAAATGAAAAACTGTTTTTT. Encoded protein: CASSPGQILINEKLFF.

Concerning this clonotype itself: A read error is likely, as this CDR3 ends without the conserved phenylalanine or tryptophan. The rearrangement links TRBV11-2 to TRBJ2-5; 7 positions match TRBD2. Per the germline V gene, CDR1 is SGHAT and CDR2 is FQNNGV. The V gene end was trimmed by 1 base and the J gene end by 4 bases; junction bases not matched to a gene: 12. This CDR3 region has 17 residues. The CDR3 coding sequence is TGTGCCAGCAGCTTAGGTCCCCTGGGGGGGGTCCGAGAGACCCAGTACCTC. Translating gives CASSLGPLGGVRETQYL.